These 24 T cell receptor beta chains were all obtained from the same sample, sequenced in a study of radiotherapy plus CTLA-4 blockade in lung cancer. This table comes from immunoSEQ multiplex PCR, and its TCRdb copy is limited to in-frame clones, with some not included. The repertoire holds over 100,000 clones, 81% seen once, with roughly 3.1% in the top ten. The material was peripheral blood, obtained from a patient treated with radiotherapy plus ipilimumab. The source is a human donor with non-small cell lung cancer that progressed on radiotherapy plus ipilimumab. Some clones in this sample may be carry-over from other donors' samples.

The chain joins TRBV5-1 to TRBJ2-7; 13 nucleotides match TRBD2. The CDR3 runs 14 residues. Losses at the gene ends were 4 bases for V and 4 bases for J; bases not matched to a gene: 2. The germline V gene has CDR1 SGHRS and CDR2 YFSETQ. CDR3 nucleotide sequence: TGCGCCAGCAGCAAGACTAGCGGGGGGTACGAGCAGTACTTC. This gives the protein CASSKTSGGYEQYF. The whole variable domain, remainder taken from reference TRBV5-1 and TRBJ2-7, is KAGVTQTPRYLIKTRGQQVTLSCSPISGHRSVSWYQQTPGQGLQFLFEYFSETQRNKGNFPGRFSGRQFSNSRSEMNVSTLELGDSALYLCASSKTSGGYEQYFGPGTRLTVT.

The V and J genes are TRBV29-1 and TRBJ1-5; D unresolved. This CDR3 region has 14 residues. Germline V gene lookup returns CDR1 SQVTM and CDR2 ANQGSEA. V shed 5 bases and J shed 3 bases, with 14 bases lying between them. CDR3 sequence: CSVPQPRNNQPQHF. CDR3 DNA sequence: TGCAGCGTTCCCCAGCCGAGGAACAATCAGCCCCAGCATTTT.

This rearrangement joins TRBV4-3 to TRBJ2-7; weak D call: TRBD1 (6 bases). The CDR3 covers 13 residues. Germline assignment: CDR1 LGHNA and CDR2 YSLEER. V dropped 3 bases and J dropped 1 base, with 7 bases sitting between them. CDR3 sequence reads: CASSQTGSYEQYF. The CDR3, as DNA: TGCGCCAGCAGCCAGACAGGATCCTACGAGCAGTACTTC.

The chain links TRBV4-1 to TRBJ2-1, with TRBD1 identical over 7 bases. Losses at the gene ends were 4 bases for V and 5 bases for J; bases not matched to a gene: 2. The CDR3 spans 13 residues. Germline V gives CDR1 MGHRA, CDR2 YSYEKL. The CDR3 here is CASSLTGDNEQFF. The CDR3 DNA sequence: TGCGCCAGCAGCCTAACAGGGGACAATGAGCAGTTCTTC.

The V and J genes are TRBV4-2 and TRBJ1-1, with 7 bases aligning to TRBD1. This CDR3 is built from 13 residues. Germline trimming cut 8 bases from V and 11 bases from J; bases unmatched to any gene: 14. The germline V gene encodes CDR1 LGHNA and CDR2 YNFKEQ. Here the CDR3 DNA reads TGTGCCAGCGGCTCTACAGGGGTCGCGGGTGCTTTCTTT. It encodes CASGSTGVAGAFF.

The rearrangement uses TRBV19 and TRBJ2-7, with D perhaps matching TRBD1 or TRBD2 (5 bases each). The length of the CDR3 is 15 residues. Germline CDR1 LNHDA, CDR2 SQIVND (reference sequence). V was cut by 4 bases and J by 3 bases, with 16 bases left in between. CDR3 bases: TGTGCCAGTAGTACGTTCCGGGACGGATACTACGAGCAGTACTTC. Translation gives CASSTFRDGYYEQYF.

The chain employs TRBV7-2 and TRBJ1-6; D unresolved. The V and J ends lost 2 bases and 0 bases respectively, with 5 bases between them. This CDR3 is built from 15 residues. In germline, CDR1 is SGHTA, CDR2 FQGNSA. The CDR3 here is CASSLPSSYNSPLHF. DNA of the CDR3: TGTGCCAGCAGCTTACCGAGCTCCTATAATTCACCCCTCCACTTT. Using reference TRBV7-2 and TRBJ1-6 for the parts outside the CDR3, the full variable domain is GAGVSQSPSNKVTEKGKDVELRCDPISGHTALYWYRQSLGQGLEFLIYFQGNSAPDKSGLPSDRFSAERTGGSVSTLTIQRTQQEDSAVYLCASSLPSSYNSPLHFGNGTRLTVT.

V usage is TRBV5-3 and J usage is TRBJ1-1; D call uncertain. TRBV5-3 is assigned to the ORF class and has an uncertain function. The V end was cut by 0 bases, the J end by 2 bases, with 5 bases between. This CDR3 has 13 amino acids. The CDR3 loop reads CARSLDRNTEAFF. CDR3 nucleotide sequence: TGTGCCAGAAGCTTGGACAGAAACACTGAAGCTTTCTTT.

This clone was detected a few times. V gene TRBV6-1 combines with J gene TRBJ1-6; D not certain. V dropped 2 bases and J dropped 7 bases, with 12 bases sitting between them. CDR1 MNHNS and CDR2 SASEGT come from the germline V gene. The CDR3 extends over 15 amino acids. CDR3 sequence (DNA): TGTGCCAGCAGTGAAATCTTAGGTCAGAATTCACCCCTCCACTTT. Encoded protein: CASSEILGQNSPLHF.

This chain joins TRBV4-1 and TRBJ1-5; D might be TRBD1 (6 bases). Trimming took 4 bases from V and 6 from J, leaving 19 bases between them. CDR3 length: 16 amino acids. Germline V gene data show CDR1 as MGHRA and CDR2 as YSYEKL. In DNA form, the CDR3 reads TGCGCCAGCAGCCTCCTCCCGGGGGGCATGGGTCAGCCCCAGCATTTT. It is translated as CASSLLPGGMGQPQHF.

The chain is built from TRBV6-5 and TRBJ2-5; TRBD2 aligns across 8 bases. Germline V gives CDR1 MNHEY, CDR2 SVGAGI. The CDR3 length is 14 residues. Unmatched junction bases numbered 1, after V lost 0 bases and J lost 4 bases. The CDR3 coding sequence is TGTGCCAGCAGTTACTCCGGGGGGGCAGAGACCCAGTACTTC. Translated, it gives CASSYSGGAETQYF.

The chain couples TRBV27 to TRBJ1-2; possible D gene TRBD1, 6 bases. Per the germline V gene, CDR1 is MNHEY and CDR2 is SMNVEV (reference sequence). The length of the CDR3 is 13 residues. V was shortened by 7 bases and J by 2 bases, with 11 bases between the two germline ends. CDR3 nucleotides: TGTGCCAGCAAATTTACAGGGAACTATGGCTACACCTTC. It is translated as CASKFTGNYGYTF.

This chain connects TRBV10-2 to TRBJ2-7; weak D call: TRBD1 (6 bases). V was clipped by 3 bases and J by 2 bases, with 14 bases between them. Germline V lookup: CDR1 WSHSY, CDR2 SAAADI. The CDR3 totals 15 residues. The DNA of the CDR3 is TGCGCCAGCAGTGATATTAGGCAGGGGACCTACGAGCAGTACTTC. Translated, it gives CASSDIRQGTYEQYF.

V is TRBV29-1 and J is TRBJ2-7, with TRBD1 as a possible D gene (5 bases). This CDR3 has 14 amino acids. The V gene's germline CDR1 is SQVTM and CDR2 ANQGSEA. V lost 4 bases and J 0 bases, leaving 13 bases between the germline ends. The CDR3 is CSVVPGPSSYEQYF. CDR3 bases: TGCAGCGTTGTGCCAGGGCCAAGCTCCTACGAGCAGTACTTC.

This chain connects TRBV7-2 to TRBJ2-7; 10 positions agree with TRBD1. Looked up from germline, CDR1 is SGHTA and CDR2 is FQGNSA. V gave up 3 bases and J gave up 3 bases; unmatched junction bases: 5. The CDR3 has 15 amino acids. CDR3 sequence: CASSFEGQGYYEQYF. The CDR3 DNA reads as TGTGCCAGCAGCTTCGAGGGACAGGGGTACTACGAGCAGTACTTC.

The gene calls are TRBV13 and TRBJ1-1; D call uncertain. The germline V gene has CDR1 PRHDT and CDR2 FYEKMQ (reference sequence). Trimming stripped 3 bases from V and 8 bases from J, with 10 bases between. The CDR3 has 12 amino acids. The CDR3 sequence is CASSLYLVEAFF. As DNA, the CDR3 is TGTGCCAGCAGCTTGTATTTAGTGGAAGCTTTCTTT.

The genes are TRBV11-3 and TRBJ1-6; no firm D call. V lost 0 bases, J lost 6 bases, and 3 bases lay in between. The germline V gene has CDR1 SGHNT and CDR2 YENEEA. The CDR3 is 13 residues long. DNA for the CDR3: TGTGCCAGCAGCTTAGACAGTAATTCACCCCTCCACTTT. It encodes CASSLDSNSPLHF.

The chain uses TRBV6-1 and TRBJ2-7, with 11 bases aligning to TRBD1. V trimming: 4 bases; J trimming: 5 bases; junction bases outside the gene matches: 10. This CDR3 is 16 amino acids long. CDR1 is MNHNS, CDR2 SASEGT, per germline. The CDR3 is CASSGIGTGGSHEQYF. The CDR3 DNA reads as TGTGCCAGCAGTGGAATCGGGACAGGGGGGTCCCACGAGCAGTACTTC.

V is TRBV4-1 and J is TRBJ1-6; maybe TRBD1 (6 bases). V lost 4 bases and J lost 5, with 9 bases in between. Germline assignment: CDR1 MGHRA and CDR2 YSYEKL. This CDR3 spans 14 amino acids. CDR3 nucleotide sequence: TGCGCCAGCAGCCTGGACAGTAATAATTCACCCCTCCACTTT. The encoded protein is CASSLDSNNSPLHF.

This chain uses TRBV6-1 with TRBJ2-7; 7 bases align to TRBD1. This CDR3 has 15 amino acids. Trimming cost V 7 bases and J 0 bases; bases outside gene matches: 9. Germline assignment: CDR1 MNHNS and CDR2 SASEGT. CDR3 sequence reads: CASTPEGANSYEQYF. The CDR3 DNA sequence: TGTGCCAGCACTCCTGAGGGGGCCAACTCCTACGAGCAGTACTTC.

Of note for this clone: One end of the junction is discordant with germline, which a read error may explain. V gene TRBV2 combines with J gene TRBJ2-5; D gene unclear. Germline CDR1 SNHLY, CDR2 FYNNEI. The CDR3 extends over 10 amino acids. The CDR3 DNA follows: TGTGCCAGCAGGGAAGAGACCCAGTACTTC. Residues: CASREETQYF.

The rearrangement uses TRBV7-9 and TRBJ2-1; 10 bases map to TRBD1. Per the germline V gene, CDR1 is SEHNR and CDR2 is FQNEAQ (reference sequence). The CDR3 extends over 17 amino acids. V shed 5 bases, J shed 6 bases, and the junction held 13 bases outside the gene matches. The DNA for the CDR3 is TGTGCCAGCAGCGACCCCTGGGACAGGGGAATGCGCAATGAGCAGTTCTTC. Translating gives CASSDPWDRGMRNEQFF.

This chain links TRBV5-1 with TRBJ1-3; D is undetermined. CDR1 is SGHRS and CDR2 is YFSETQ in the germline V gene. V dropped 4 bases and J dropped 0 bases, with 14 bases sitting between them. The CDR3 contains 16 residues. CDR3 region: CASSISPPDSGNTIYF. The CDR3 coding sequence is TGCGCCAGCAGCATCTCTCCTCCGGACTCTGGAAACACCATATATTTT.

This clone was seen just once. The rearrangement joins TRBV28 to TRBJ1-1; D ambiguous. CDR3 size: 11 residues. CDR1 MDHEN and CDR2 SYDVKM come from the germline V gene. Trimming shortened V by 5 bases and J by 11 bases, and 12 bases separated the two germline ends. As DNA, the CDR3 is TGTGCCAGCAGTCTTCCCCCTGGGGCTTTCTTT. Protein product: CASSLPPGAFF.